This record concerns one TCR beta chain sequence. Its target is not known. V was cut by 5 bases and J by 12 bases, with 23 bases left in between. CDR3 length: 14 residues. This sample was included in a study of T-cell memory formation after mild COVID-19. From the 5' RACE reads, TCRdb called clonotypes with MiXCR, one entry per CDR3 protein. The sample records fewer than 700,000 distinct CDR3 sequences, roughly a fifth being singletons. Study-wide results and limits: Clones contracting day 15 to 85 were balanced CD4/CD8; later expanders leaned CD4+.

The sample taken for sequencing was PBMCs or a T cell subset sorted from them (not recorded which). The sequence was collected from an adult woman who had mild COVID-19 (a few samples of this study predate the infection). Cell type and time point are not known. The V and J genes are TRBV12-3 or TRBV12-4 and TRBJ2-7; a weak D match, TRBD1 (5 bases). CDR3 DNA: TGTGCCAGCAGTCCTACCGGGCAGGGCCTAGTAAGGTACTTC. Its translation is CASSPTGQGLVRYF.